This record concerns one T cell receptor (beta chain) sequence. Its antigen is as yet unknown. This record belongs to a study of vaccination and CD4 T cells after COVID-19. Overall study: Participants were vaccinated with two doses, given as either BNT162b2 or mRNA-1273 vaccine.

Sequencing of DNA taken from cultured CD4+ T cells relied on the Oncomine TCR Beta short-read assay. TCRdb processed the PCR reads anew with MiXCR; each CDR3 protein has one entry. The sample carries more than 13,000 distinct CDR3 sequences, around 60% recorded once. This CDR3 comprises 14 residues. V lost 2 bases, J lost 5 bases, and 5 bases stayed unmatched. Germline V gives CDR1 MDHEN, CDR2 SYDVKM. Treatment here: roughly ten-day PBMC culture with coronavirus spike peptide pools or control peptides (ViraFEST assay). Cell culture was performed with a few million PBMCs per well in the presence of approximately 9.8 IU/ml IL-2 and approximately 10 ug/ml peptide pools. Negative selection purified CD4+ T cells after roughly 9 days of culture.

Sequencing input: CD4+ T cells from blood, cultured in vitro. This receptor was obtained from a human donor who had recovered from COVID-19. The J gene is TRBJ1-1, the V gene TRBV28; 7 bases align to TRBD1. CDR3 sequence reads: CASSLGPQGTEAFF. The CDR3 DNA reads TGTGCCAGCAGTTTAGGGCCACAGGGGACTGAAGCTTTCTTT.